These 31 T cell receptor beta chains were sequenced from one sample in a study of PD-1 blockade in classical Hodgkin lymphoma. This table comes from immunoSEQ multiplex PCR, and its TCRdb copy is limited to in-frame clones, with some not included. The table shows approximately 21,000 clones, with more than 90% occurring only once. Sample time point: newly diagnosed, previously untreated cHL patient sample. The authors purified CD4+ T cells from thawed PBMCs by magnetic negative selection. The sequencing input was CD4+ T cells from blood. Receptors were obtained from a human donor with classical Hodgkin lymphoma.

The chain carries TRBV7-9 and TRBJ1-4; TRBD1 is a possible D gene (5 bases). V lost 3 bases and J 15 bases, leaving 17 bases between the germline ends. This CDR3 contains 13 residues. The germline CDR1 and CDR2 sequences are SEHNR and FQNEAQ (reference sequence). The CDR3 loop reads CASSFGVEGSLFF. CDR3 bases: TGTGCCAGCAGCTTTGGGGTGGAGGGGAGCTTGTTTTTT.

V is TRBV7-2 and J is TRBJ1-5; maybe TRBD1 (5 bases). This CDR3 contains 14 residues. Trimming took 5 bases from V and 5 from J, leaving 13 bases between them. Germline V gene sequence: CDR1 SGHTA, CDR2 FQGNSA. The CDR3 here is CASSVTGWDQPQHF. Here the CDR3 DNA reads TGTGCCAGCAGCGTAACAGGTTGGGATCAGCCCCAGCATTTT. Full variable domain (remainder filled in from reference TRBV7-2 and TRBJ1-5): GAGVSQSPSNKVTEKGKDVELRCDPISGHTALYWYRQSLGQGLEFLIYFQGNSAPDKSGLPSDRFSAERTGGSVSTLTIQRTQQEDSAVYLCASSVTGWDQPQHFGDGTRLSIL.

In the case of this clone: A junction boundary mismatches the germline segment, possibly from a read error. This rearrangement joins TRBV2 to TRBJ2-7; no clear D. The germline CDR1 and CDR2 sequences are SNHLY and FYNNEI. The CDR3 extends over 14 amino acids. CDR3 region: CASSEFVETVSTNF. For the CDR3, the DNA is TGTGCCAGCAGTGAATTTGTAGAGACCGTTAGCACAAACTTC.

The chain carries TRBV6-6 and TRBJ1-1; no definite D call. The germline gives CDR1 MNHNY, CDR2 SVGAGI (reference sequence). There are 14 residues in the CDR3. V dropped 2 bases and J dropped 0 bases, with 7 bases sitting between them. DNA for the CDR3: TGTGCCAGCAGTTACCCGGCCCTGAACACTGAAGCTTTCTTT. It specifies CASSYPALNTEAFF.

The chain links TRBV15 to TRBJ1-2; D not resolved. Looked up from germline, CDR1 is LNHNV and CDR2 is YYDKDF (reference sequence). The CDR3 runs to 14 residues. Trimming stripped 0 bases from V and 0 bases from J, with 5 bases between. CDR3 loop: CATSRDGANYGYTF. CDR3 DNA sequence: TGTGCCACCAGCAGAGATGGGGCTAACTATGGCTACACCTTC.

J is TRBJ2-5 and V is TRBV18; unclear D gene. Trimming took 6 bases from V and 0 from J, leaving 2 bases between them. Germline CDR1 is KGHSH and CDR2 is LQKENI. The CDR3 runs 11 residues. Here the CDR3 DNA reads TGTGCCAGCTCCGACCAAGAGACCCAGTACTTC. It encodes CASSDQETQYF.

This sequence joins TRBV30 and TRBJ1-1; perhaps TRBD1 as D (5 bases). This CDR3 region has 15 residues. Trimming stripped 0 bases from V and 1 base from J, with 12 bases between. CDR1 and CDR2 (germline): GTSNPN, SVGIG (reference sequence). CDR3 in amino acids: CAWSVKGRGNTEAFF. CDR3 DNA sequence: TGTGCCTGGAGTGTCAAGGGGCGCGGGAACACTGAAGCTTTCTTT.

The chain recombines TRBV2 with TRBJ1-4; the D is unclear. Germline V CDR1 and CDR2: SNHLY, FYNNEI. The CDR3 spans 13 residues. V lost 1 base, J lost 7 bases, and 7 bases lay in between. The CDR3 nucleotides are TGTGCCAGCAGTGAAGAGGTTTTTGAAAAACTGTTTTTT. Translation gives CASSEEVFEKLFF.

CDR3 coding DNA: TGCGCCAGCAGCTTGTGGGCCGGACAGGGCGTCACCTACGAGCAGTACTTC. It is translated as CASSLWAGQGVTYEQYF. The rearrangement joins TRBV5-1 to TRBJ2-7, with 8 nucleotides matching TRBD1. CDR1 and CDR2 (germline): SGHRS, YFSETQ. This CDR3 has 17 residues. V lost 1 base to trimming and J lost 2 bases; unmatched junction nucleotides: 11.

CDR3 loop: CASSSGQNNSPLHF. DNA for the CDR3: TGTGCCAGCAGCTCGGGACAGAATAATTCACCCCTCCACTTT. This chain links TRBV9 with TRBJ1-6; TRBD1 matches 7 bases. With 4 bases clipped from V and 5 bases from J, the junction kept 3 bases outside the gene matches. Per germline, CDR1 SGDLS and CDR2 YYNGEE. This CDR3 is built from 14 residues.

The chain recombines TRBV2 with TRBJ2-3; 9 bases are shared with TRBD1. This CDR3 comprises 15 residues. The trim removed 5 bases at V and 6 bases at J, leaving 9 bases unmatched. The germline CDR1 and CDR2 sequences are SNHLY and FYNNEI. The CDR3 sequence is CASSNPGQGGDTQYF. DNA for the CDR3: TGTGCCAGCAGTAATCCGGGACAGGGAGGCGATACGCAGTATTTT.

The chain couples TRBV10-3 to TRBJ2-7; TRBD2 matches 8 bases. The V and J ends lost 6 bases and 3 bases, in that order; junction bases with no gene match: 13. The CDR3 sequence is 16 residues long. Germline V gives CDR1 ENHRY, CDR2 SYGVKD. CDR3 in amino acids: CAISAPPGLEVYEQYF. The CDR3, as DNA: TGTGCCATCAGCGCCCCGCCGGGACTAGAGGTCTACGAGCAGTACTTC.

This rearrangement joins TRBV18 to TRBJ1-1, with D unresolved. Trimming pared 1 base from V and 0 bases from J, leaving 15 bases between. CDR3 length: 17 residues. The germline V gene has CDR1 KGHSH and CDR2 LQKENI. The CDR3 nucleotides read TGTGCCAGCTCACCACAAGTAGCTTACCAAGTGAACACTGAAGCTTTCTTT. This translates into CASSPQVAYQVNTEAFF.

The chain combines TRBV18 with TRBJ1-5; D uncertain. This CDR3 has 12 residues. Trimming took off 6 bases at V and 4 bases at J, with 7 bases between the two ends. The germline V gene encodes CDR1 KGHSH and CDR2 LQKENI. DNA for the CDR3: TGTGCCAGCTCCCCGGATAATCAGCCCCAGCATTTT. Translated: CASSPDNQPQHF.

J is TRBJ2-3 and V is TRBV9; D gene uncertain. The CDR3 has 11 amino acids. Germline loops: CDR1 SGDLS, CDR2 YYNGEE. Trimming left V 0 bases short and J 6 bases short, with 2 bases between. CDR3 DNA sequence: TGTGCCAGCAGCGTAGGGGATACGCAGTATTTT. Translating it yields CASSVGDTQYF.

In DNA, the CDR3 is TGTGCCATCAGTGAGTCAGGACAGGGAATCCACGAGCAGTACTTC. Amino acids: CAISESGQGIHEQYF. The genes are TRBV10-3 and TRBJ2-7; 8 bases align to TRBD1. The CDR3 length is 15 residues. CDR1 and CDR2 (germline): ENHRY, SYGVKD. Trimming at V came to 0 bases and at J to 5 bases, leaving 6 bases not matched to a gene.

The chain carries TRBV5-6 and TRBJ1-5; TRBD1 aligns across 7 bases. The ends lost 0 bases at V and 5 bases at J; junction bases unmatched: 2. This CDR3 has 14 residues. The germline V gene has CDR1 SGHDT and CDR2 YYEEEE. The CDR3 region is CASSLGGGHQPQHF. The DNA of the CDR3 is TGTGCCAGCAGCTTGGGAGGGGGCCATCAGCCCCAGCATTTT.

The chain links TRBV28 to TRBJ1-1; D may be TRBD1 (5 bases). The CDR3 loop spans 14 amino acids. The ends were cut back, 5 bases at V and 6 bases at J, with 16 bases in the middle. Germline V CDR1 and CDR2: MDHEN, SYDVKM. The CDR3 here is CASSPWGEGPEAFF. The CDR3 DNA reads TGTGCCAGCAGTCCATGGGGGGAGGGCCCTGAAGCTTTCTTT. The entire variable domain, with the rest obtained from reference TRBV28 and TRBJ1-1, is as follows: DVKVTQSSRYLVKRTGEKVFLECVQDMDHENMFWYRQDPGLGLRLIYFSYDVKMKEKGDIPEGYSVSREKKERFSLILESASTNQTSMYLCASSPWGEGPEAFFGQGTRLTVV.

This clone has more than one count but fewer than ten. This sequence joins TRBV6-1 and TRBJ1-4; possibly TRBD1 for D (5 bases). The CDR3 sequence is 15 residues long. V was clipped by 5 bases and J by 8 bases, with 18 bases between them. Germline CDR1 MNHNS, CDR2 SASEGT. The CDR3: CASSPRRDFEEKLFF. CDR3 nucleotide sequence: TGTGCCAGCAGTCCGCGTAGGGACTTCGAGGAAAAACTGTTTTTT.

V is TRBV7-2 and J is TRBJ2-3; a possible D gene is TRBD2 (6 bases). V was clipped by 1 base and J by 10 bases, with 21 bases between them. CDR3 length equals 16 residues. Per germline, CDR1 SGHTA and CDR2 FQGNSA. CDR3 sequence: CASSLGRGLSPVAQYF. Here the CDR3 DNA reads TGTGCCAGCAGCTTAGGTCGGGGACTTAGTCCAGTTGCGCAGTATTTT.

CDR3 bases: TGTGCCTGGAGCAGGAGGGGGAACTATGGCTACACCTTC. Translated: CAWSRRGNYGYTF. The chain couples TRBV30 to TRBJ1-2, with D perhaps TRBD1 (6 bases). Trimming took 3 bases from V and 2 from J, leaving 10 bases between them. CDR1 is GTSNPN and CDR2 is SVGIG in the germline V gene (reference sequence). The CDR3 has 13 amino acids.

The genes are TRBV20-1 and TRBJ1-1; D gene ambiguous. V shed 1 base and J shed 7 bases, with 7 bases lying between them. The CDR3 contains 11 residues. The V gene's germline CDR1 is DFQATT and CDR2 SNEGSKA (reference sequence). CDR3 residues: CSARGPGEAFF. DNA of the CDR3: TGCAGTGCTAGAGGACCCGGTGAAGCTTTCTTT.

This clone was seen only once. CDR3 region: CASGLDYPLEQYF. The DNA of the CDR3 is TGTGCCAGCGGCCTGGACTACCCTCTGGAGCAGTACTTC. V usage is TRBV6-5 and J usage is TRBJ2-7; the D gene is possibly TRBD2 (6 bases). This CDR3 is built from 13 residues. CDR1 and CDR2 (germline): MNHEY, SVGAGI. Trimming removed 8 bases at V and 7 bases at J, with 18 bases between.

The chain employs TRBV5-4 and TRBJ1-3; D perhaps matches TRBD1 (6 bases). Trimming took 5 bases from V and 8 from J, leaving 14 bases between them. This CDR3 contains 13 residues. CDR1 and CDR2 (germline): SGHNT, YYREEE (reference sequence). The CDR3 DNA sequence: TGTGCCAGCAGTAGCCCCCGACAGGACACCATATATTTT. Protein sequence: CASSSPRQDTIYF.

The CDR3, as DNA: TGTGCCAGCAGCCCTGGACAGAACTCCTACGAGCAGTACTTC. Protein: CASSPGQNSYEQYF. This sequence joins TRBV5-4 and TRBJ2-7, with a weak D call TRBD1 (6 bases). Trimming shortened V by 4 bases and J by 0 bases, and 11 bases separated the two germline ends. Germline V lookup: CDR1 SGHNT, CDR2 YYREEE (reference sequence). This CDR3 has 14 amino acids.

This clone was observed once. This sequence joins TRBV16 and TRBJ2-7, with D unclear. Germline assignment: CDR1 KGHSY and CDR2 FQNENV. The CDR3 sequence is 13 residues long. V was clipped by 3 bases and J by 3 bases, with 9 bases between them. The CDR3 region has the DNA TGTGCCAGCAGCCATGGTCAATTCTACGAGCAGTACTTC. Its protein product is CASSHGQFYEQYF.

This clone was seen just once. V and J are TRBV19 and TRBJ1-2; D gene ambiguous. V lost 1 base, J lost 4 bases, and 7 bases lay in between. This CDR3 has 13 amino acids. Germline V gene lookup returns CDR1 LNHDA and CDR2 SQIVND (reference sequence). CDR3: CASSIGGFYGYTF. The CDR3 coding sequence is TGTGCCAGTAGTATAGGGGGATTCTATGGCTACACCTTC.

The chain employs TRBV30 and TRBJ2-1; TRBD2 matches at 9 bases. The CDR3 contains 15 residues. Germline V gene data show CDR1 as GTSNPN and CDR2 as SVGIG (reference sequence). V lost 5 bases, J lost 8 bases, and 13 bases stayed unmatched. The CDR3 DNA follows: TGTGCCTGGTCTGATGAGGCGGGGGGGAGATATGAGCAGTTCTTC. This codes for CAWSDEAGGRYEQFF.

The chain employs TRBV7-2 and TRBJ1-2; unclear D gene. The CDR3 contains 14 residues. CDR1 is SGHTA and CDR2 is FQGNSA in the germline V gene. With 1 base removed from V and 0 bases from J, the gap between germline ends came to 6 bases. CDR3 sequence reads: CASSLGGANYGYTF. CDR3 DNA: TGTGCCAGCAGCTTAGGGGGAGCTAACTATGGCTACACCTTC.

This clone has just one count. The chain is built from TRBV27 and TRBJ1-5, with D tentatively TRBD1 (5 bases). The V end lost 5 bases, the J end lost 6 bases, and 17 bases lay between the germline ends. The germline CDR1 and CDR2 sequences are MNHEY and SMNVEV (reference sequence). CDR3 size: 15 residues. The CDR3 DNA reads as TGTGCCAGCAGTCGTATTGTCGGGGCAGGTCAGCCCCAGCATTTT. Its translation: CASSRIVGAGQPQHF.

This clone was recorded only once. This sequence joins TRBV6-5 and TRBJ1-1; D not resolved. There are 14 residues in the CDR3. Germline CDR1 MNHEY, CDR2 SVGAGI. V lost 6 bases and J lost 2, with 13 bases in between. CDR3 in amino acids: CASSPFGLNTEAFF. CDR3 nucleotides: TGTGCCAGCAGCCCTTTCGGTCTTAACACTGAAGCTTTCTTT.